This T cell receptor (beta chain) was sequenced during a study of graft-versus-host responses after intestinal transplantation. The study's findings and limits: Allograft graft-versus-host to host-versus-graft clonal ratios ran high in patients with graft-donor T cell macrochimerism. Ileal or blood samples showed some GvH clones first, and such clones were also found in recipient marrow.

Germline CDR1 and CDR2: MNHNS and SASEGT. The CDR3 length is 14 residues. Trimming pared 7 bases from V and 0 bases from J, leaving 12 bases between. Details on this clone: Its antigen is unknown.

Profiled with immunoSEQ multiplex PCR; TCRdb holds only in-frame clones, not every one. Of 19,000 or so clones in the sample, roughly 86% were seen once. The V call is TRBV6-1, the J call TRBJ1-1; D perhaps matches TRBD1 (5 bases). This sequence originates from a human patient who received an intestinal transplant, so some T cells may come from the graft donor. The specimen was PBMCs, collected 220 to 240 days after intestinal transplant. The CDR3 region has the DNA TGTGCCAGCAAATCTGGGACGGTGAACACTGAAGCTTTCTTT. Protein sequence: CASKSGTVNTEAFF.